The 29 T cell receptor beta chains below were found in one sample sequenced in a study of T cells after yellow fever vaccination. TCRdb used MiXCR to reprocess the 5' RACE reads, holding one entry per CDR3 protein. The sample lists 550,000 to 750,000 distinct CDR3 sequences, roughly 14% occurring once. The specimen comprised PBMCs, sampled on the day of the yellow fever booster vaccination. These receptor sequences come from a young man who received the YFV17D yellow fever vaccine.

The chain's CDR3 is CASSPGRQGLLDNEQFF. The CDR3, as DNA: TGTGCCAGCTCACCGGGTCGACAGGGCTTATTGGACAATGAGCAGTTCTTC. The chain employs TRBV18 and TRBJ2-1; 7 nucleotides align to TRBD1. V lost 3 bases and J lost 5; bases outside the gene matches: 13. The germline gives CDR1 KGHSH, CDR2 LQKENI. The CDR3 is 17 amino acids.

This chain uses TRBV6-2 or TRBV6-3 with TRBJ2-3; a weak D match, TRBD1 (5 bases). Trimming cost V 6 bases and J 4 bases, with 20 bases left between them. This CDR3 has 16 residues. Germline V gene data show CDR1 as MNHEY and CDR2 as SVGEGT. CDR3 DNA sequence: TGTGCCAGCAGCTCCATCCCAGGGTTCTCATCAGATACGCAGTATTTT. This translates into CASSSIPGFSSDTQYF.

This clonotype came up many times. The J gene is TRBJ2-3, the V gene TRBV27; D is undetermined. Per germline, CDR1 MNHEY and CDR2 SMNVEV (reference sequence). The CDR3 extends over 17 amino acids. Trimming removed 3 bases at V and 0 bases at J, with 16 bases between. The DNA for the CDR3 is TGTGCCAGCAGTTTGCGTGGGTCTAGGGCAAGCACAGATACGCAGTATTTT. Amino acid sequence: CASSLRGSRASTDTQYF.

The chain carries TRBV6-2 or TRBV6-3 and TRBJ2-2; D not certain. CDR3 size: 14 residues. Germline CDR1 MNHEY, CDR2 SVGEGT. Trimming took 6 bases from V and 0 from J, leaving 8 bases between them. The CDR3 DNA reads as TGTGCCAGCAGGGACCAGTCGAACACCGGGGAGCTGTTTTTT. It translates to CASRDQSNTGELFF.

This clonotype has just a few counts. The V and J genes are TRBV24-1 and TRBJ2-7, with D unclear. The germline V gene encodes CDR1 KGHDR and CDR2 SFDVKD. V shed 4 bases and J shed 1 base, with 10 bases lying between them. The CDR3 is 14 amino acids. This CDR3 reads CATSEPDRSYEQYF. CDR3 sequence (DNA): TGTGCCACCAGTGAACCAGACCGATCCTACGAGCAGTACTTC.

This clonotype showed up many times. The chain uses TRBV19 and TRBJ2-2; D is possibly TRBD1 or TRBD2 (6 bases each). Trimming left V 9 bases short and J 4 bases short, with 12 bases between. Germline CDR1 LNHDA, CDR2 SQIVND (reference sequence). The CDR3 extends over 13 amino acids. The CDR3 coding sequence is TGTGCCAGCCAGGAGGGGGGCACCGGGGAGCTGTTTTTT. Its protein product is CASQEGGTGELFF.

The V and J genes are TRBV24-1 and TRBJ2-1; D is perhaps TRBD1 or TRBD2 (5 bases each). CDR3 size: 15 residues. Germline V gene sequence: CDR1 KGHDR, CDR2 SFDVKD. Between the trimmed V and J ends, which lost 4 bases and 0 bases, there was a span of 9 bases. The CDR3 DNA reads TGTGCCACCAGTGAAAGGGACCGCTCCTACAATGAGCAGTTCTTC. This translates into CATSERDRSYNEQFF.

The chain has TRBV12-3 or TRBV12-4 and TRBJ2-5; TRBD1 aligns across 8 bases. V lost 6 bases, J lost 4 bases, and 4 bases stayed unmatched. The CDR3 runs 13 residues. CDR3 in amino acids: CASRSTGAETQYF. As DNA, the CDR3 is TGTGCCAGCAGATCGACAGGGGCAGAGACCCAGTACTTC.

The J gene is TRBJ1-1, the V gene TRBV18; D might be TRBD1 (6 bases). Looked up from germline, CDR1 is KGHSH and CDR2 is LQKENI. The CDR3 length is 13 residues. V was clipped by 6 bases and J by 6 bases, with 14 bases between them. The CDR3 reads CASSNTGAAEAFF. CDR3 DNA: TGTGCCAGCTCTAACACGGGGGCCGCTGAAGCTTTCTTT.

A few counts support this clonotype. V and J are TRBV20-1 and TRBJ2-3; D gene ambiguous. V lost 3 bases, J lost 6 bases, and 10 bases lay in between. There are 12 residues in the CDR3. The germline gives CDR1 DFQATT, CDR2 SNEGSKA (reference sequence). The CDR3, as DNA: TGCAGTGCTAGGACCGCGCTGGATACGCAGTATTTT. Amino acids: CSARTALDTQYF.

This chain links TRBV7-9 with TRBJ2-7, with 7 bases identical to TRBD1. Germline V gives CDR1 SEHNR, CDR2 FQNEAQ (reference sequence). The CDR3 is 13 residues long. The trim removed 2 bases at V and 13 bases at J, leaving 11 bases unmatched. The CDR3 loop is CASSLQRLTGKYF. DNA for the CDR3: TGTGCCAGCAGCTTACAACGGTTGACAGGGAAATACTTC.

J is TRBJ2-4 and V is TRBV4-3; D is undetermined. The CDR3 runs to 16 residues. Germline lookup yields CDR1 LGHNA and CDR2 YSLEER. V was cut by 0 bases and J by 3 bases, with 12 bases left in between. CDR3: CASSQDRSRYKNIQYF. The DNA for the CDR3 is TGCGCCAGCAGCCAAGATAGGTCTAGGTACAAAAACATTCAGTACTTC.

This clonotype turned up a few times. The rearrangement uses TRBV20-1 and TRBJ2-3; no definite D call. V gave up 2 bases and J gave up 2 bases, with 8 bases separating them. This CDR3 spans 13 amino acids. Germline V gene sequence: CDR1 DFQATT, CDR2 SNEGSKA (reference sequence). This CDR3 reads CSARPSYTDTQYF. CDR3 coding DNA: TGCAGTGCTAGACCATCATACACAGATACGCAGTATTTT.

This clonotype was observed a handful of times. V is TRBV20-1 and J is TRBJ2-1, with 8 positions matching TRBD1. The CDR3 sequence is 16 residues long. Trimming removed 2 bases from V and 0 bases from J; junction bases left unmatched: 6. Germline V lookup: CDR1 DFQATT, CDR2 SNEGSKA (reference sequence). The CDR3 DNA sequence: TGCAGTGCTAGATTGCAGGGGGCTAGCTCCTACAATGAGCAGTTCTTC. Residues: CSARLQGASSYNEQFF.

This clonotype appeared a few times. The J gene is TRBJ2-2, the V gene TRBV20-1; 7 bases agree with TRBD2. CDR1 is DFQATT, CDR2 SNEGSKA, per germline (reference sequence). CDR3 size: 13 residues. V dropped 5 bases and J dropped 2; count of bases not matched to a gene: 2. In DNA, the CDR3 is TGCAGTGCTCGGACTAGTAACACCGGGGAGCTGTTTTTT. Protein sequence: CSARTSNTGELFF.

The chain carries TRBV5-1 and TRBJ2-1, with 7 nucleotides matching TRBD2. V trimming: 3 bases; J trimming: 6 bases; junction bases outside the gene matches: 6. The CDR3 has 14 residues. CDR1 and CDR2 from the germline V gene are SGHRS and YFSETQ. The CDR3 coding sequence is TGCGCCAGCAGCTCCGGGACTACCACCAATGAGCAGTTCTTC. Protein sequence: CASSSGTTTNEQFF.

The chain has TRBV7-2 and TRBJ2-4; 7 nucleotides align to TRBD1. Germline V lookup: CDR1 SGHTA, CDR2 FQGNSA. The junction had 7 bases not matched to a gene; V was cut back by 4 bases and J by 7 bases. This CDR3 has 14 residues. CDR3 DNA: TGTGCCAGCAGCTCATTAGACAGGGCGAACATTCAGTACTTC. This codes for CASSSLDRANIQYF.

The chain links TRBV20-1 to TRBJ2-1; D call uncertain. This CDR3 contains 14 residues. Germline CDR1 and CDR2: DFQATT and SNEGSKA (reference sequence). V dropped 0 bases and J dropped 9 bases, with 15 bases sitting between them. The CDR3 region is CSARDPTGFPEQFF. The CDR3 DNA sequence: TGCAGTGCTAGAGATCCGACCGGATTTCCTGAGCAGTTCTTC.

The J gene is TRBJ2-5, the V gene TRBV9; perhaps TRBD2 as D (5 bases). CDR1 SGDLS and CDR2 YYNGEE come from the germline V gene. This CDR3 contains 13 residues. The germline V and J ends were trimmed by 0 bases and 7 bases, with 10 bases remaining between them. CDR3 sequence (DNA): TGTGCCAGCAGCGTAGAGCAGAGCGGGACCCAGTACTTC. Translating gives CASSVEQSGTQYF.

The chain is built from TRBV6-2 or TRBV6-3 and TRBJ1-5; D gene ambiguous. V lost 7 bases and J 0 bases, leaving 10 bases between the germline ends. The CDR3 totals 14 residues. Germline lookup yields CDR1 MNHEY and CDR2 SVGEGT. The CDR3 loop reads CASNVHLSNQPQHF. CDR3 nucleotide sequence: TGTGCCAGCAATGTGCACCTTAGCAATCAGCCCCAGCATTTT.

This CDR3 reads CSAGTLGEQYF. CDR3 nucleotide sequence: TGCAGTGCTGGGACCCTGGGCGAGCAGTACTTC. The gene calls are TRBV29-1 and TRBJ2-7; D is possibly TRBD1 or TRBD2 (5 bases each). This CDR3 has 11 amino acids. CDR1 and CDR2 from the germline V gene are SQVTM and ANQGSEA.

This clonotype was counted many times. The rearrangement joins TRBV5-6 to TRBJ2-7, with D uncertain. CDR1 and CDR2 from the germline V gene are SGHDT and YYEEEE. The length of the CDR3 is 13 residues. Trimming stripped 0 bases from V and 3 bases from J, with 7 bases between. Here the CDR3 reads CASSLGPLYEQYF. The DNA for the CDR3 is TGTGCCAGCAGCTTGGGTCCGCTCTACGAGCAGTACTTC.

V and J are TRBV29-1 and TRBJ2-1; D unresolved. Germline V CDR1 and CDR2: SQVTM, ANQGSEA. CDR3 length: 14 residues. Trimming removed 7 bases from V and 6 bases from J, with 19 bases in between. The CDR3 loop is CSALARVPGNEQFF. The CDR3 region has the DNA TGCAGCGCTTTAGCTAGAGTCCCCGGCAATGAGCAGTTCTTC.

The CDR3 sequence: CASSADSFNEKLFF. The CDR3 bases are TGTGCCAGCAGCGCGGACAGCTTTAATGAAAAACTGTTTTTT. This chain links TRBV9 with TRBJ1-4; possibly TRBD1 for D (6 bases). This CDR3 has 14 amino acids. The V end lost 3 bases, the J end lost 4 bases, and 10 bases lay between the germline ends. CDR1 SGDLS and CDR2 YYNGEE come from the germline V gene.

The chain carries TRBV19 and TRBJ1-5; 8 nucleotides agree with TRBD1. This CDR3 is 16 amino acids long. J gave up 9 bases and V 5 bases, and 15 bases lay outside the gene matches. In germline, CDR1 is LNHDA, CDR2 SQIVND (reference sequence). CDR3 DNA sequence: TGTGCCAGTAGTGGGACAGGAAGATCCCTTGTTTCGCCCCAGCATTTT. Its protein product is CASSGTGRSLVSPQHF.

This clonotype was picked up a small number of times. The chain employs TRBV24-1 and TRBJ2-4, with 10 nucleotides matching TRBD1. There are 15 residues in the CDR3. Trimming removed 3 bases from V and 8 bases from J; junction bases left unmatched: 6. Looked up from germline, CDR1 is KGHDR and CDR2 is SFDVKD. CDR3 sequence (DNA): TGTGCCACCAGTGATAGCCGGGACAGGGGATACATTCAGTACTTC. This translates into CATSDSRDRGYIQYF.

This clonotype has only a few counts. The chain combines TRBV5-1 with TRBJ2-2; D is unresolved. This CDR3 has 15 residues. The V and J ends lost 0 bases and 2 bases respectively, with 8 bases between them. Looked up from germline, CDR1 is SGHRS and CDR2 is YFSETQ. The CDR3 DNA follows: TGCGCCAGCAGCTTGGCCAAGGGTAACACCGGGGAGCTGTTTTTT. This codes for CASSLAKGNTGELFF.

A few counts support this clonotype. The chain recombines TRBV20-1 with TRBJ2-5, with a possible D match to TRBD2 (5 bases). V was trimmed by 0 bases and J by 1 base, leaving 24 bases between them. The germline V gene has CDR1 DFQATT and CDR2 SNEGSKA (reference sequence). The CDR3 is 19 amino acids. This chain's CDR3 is CSARDLLGLGGSLQETQYF. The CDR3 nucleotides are TGCAGTGCTAGAGACCTCTTAGGTTTAGGCGGGTCCCTCCAAGAGACCCAGTACTTC.

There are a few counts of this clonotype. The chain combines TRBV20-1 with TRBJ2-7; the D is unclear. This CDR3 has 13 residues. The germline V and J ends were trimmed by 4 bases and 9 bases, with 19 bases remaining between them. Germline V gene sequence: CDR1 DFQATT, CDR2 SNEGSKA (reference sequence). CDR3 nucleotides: TGCAGTGCTACCGACGGCCCCCGGTCGGGGCAGTACTTC. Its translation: CSATDGPRSGQYF.